A selection of T cell receptor beta chains follows, all from one sample in a study of blood T cells in healthy people across ages. In TCRdb, the 5' RACE reads were re-called with MiXCR into one record per CDR3 protein. The sample consists of more than 750,000 distinct CDR3 sequences, around 29% of them appearing once. This sample also appeared in a second study, on T cells of mothers and their children.

Sequenced input: blood. The source is a woman aged 35 to 49 in good health. CDR3s include the opening cysteine and the closing phenylalanine or tryptophan. A D gene is named only where the DNA matches it firmly. Expanded clones get a size class; other rows say once, few or many, or leave the size out.

D gene | J gene | clone size | V gene | CDR3 protein | CDR3 DNA
TRBD1 | TRBJ1-2 | few | TRBV28 | CASTPRGRGRGDYGYTF | TGTGCCAGCACTCCTAGAGGCAGGGGGCGCGGAGACTATGGCTACACCTTC
TRBD1 | TRBJ2-1 | many | TRBV5-1 | CASSLAQGDYNEQFF | TGTGCCAGCAGTTTAGCACAGGGGGACTACAATGAGCAGTTCTTC
TRBD2 | TRBJ2-1 | many | TRBV7-7 | CASSLGDSGGENEQFF | TGTGCTAGCAGCTTAGGTGATAGCGGGGGGGAGAATGAGCAGTTCTTC
. | TRBJ1-2 | . | TRBV4-1 | CASSQDAGKTF | TGCGCCAGCAGCCAAGATGCAGGGAAGACCTTC
. | TRBJ1-2 | many | TRBV12-3/TRBV12-4 | CASSLRGGYTF | TGTGCCAGCAGTTTAAGAGGTGGCTACACCTTC
. | TRBJ2-1 | . | TRBV10-3 | CAVSGGLMNEQFF | TGTGCCGTCAGCGGAGGGTTGATGAATGAGCAGTTCTTC
TRBD1 | TRBJ2-1 | . | TRBV6-2/TRBV6-3 | CASSSQQGTRFHNEQFF | TGTGCCAGCAGTTCCCAACAGGGGACGCGGTTTCACAATGAGCAGTTCTTC
. | TRBJ1-1 | medium-sized | TRBV29-1 | CSVEGGEGLGTEAFF | TGCAGCGTTGAAGGGGGAGAGGGGCTGGGCACTGAAGCTTTCTTT
. | TRBJ2-3 | few | TRBV3-1 | CASSQVEGSGTGIDEQYF | TGTGCCAGCAGCCAAGTAGAAGGGAGTGGGACGGGTATTGACGAGCAGTATTTT
. | TRBJ2-7 | once | TRBV27 | CASSLTMTEYNEQYF | TGTGCCAGCAGCTTAACCATGACGGAATACAATGAGCAGTACTTC
TRBD1 | TRBJ1-2 | . | TRBV7-6 | CASSLEAGGFADGYTF | TGTGCCAGCAGCTTAGAGGCAGGGGGCTTTGCCGATGGCTACACCTTC
TRBD1 | TRBJ2-7 | many | TRBV2 | CASTSRDRDLSYEQYF | TGTGCCAGCACTTCCCGGGACAGGGATCTCTCCTACGAGCAGTACTTC
. | TRBJ1-5 | . | TRBV19 | CASSIGEPPQHF | TGTGCCAGTAGTATCGGGGAACCCCCCCAGCATTTT
. | TRBJ1-5 | many | TRBV3-1 | CASSQGTQPQHF | TGTGCCAGCAGCCAAGGCACCCAGCCCCAGCATTTT
TRBD1 | TRBJ1-5 | . | TRBV20-1 | CSASSLLGQGTPQPQHF | TGCAGTGCTAGTAGTCTTTTGGGACAGGGGACCCCTCAGCCCCAGCATTTT
. | TRBJ2-1 | . | TRBV7-2 | CASSLLFNEQFF | TGTGCCAGCAGCCTCCTGTTCAATGAGCAGTTCTTC
. | TRBJ2-6 | . | TRBV6-6 | CASSGKNSGANVLTF | TGTGCCAGCAGTGGCAAGAATTCTGGGGCCAACGTCCTGACTTTC
TRBD1 | TRBJ2-7 | many | TRBV11-2 | CASSLEGTGAYEQYF | TGTGCCAGCAGCTTAGAGGGGACAGGTGCCTACGAGCAGTACTTC
. | TRBJ2-3 | many | TRBV7-8 | CASSLWGSGTDTQYF | TGTGCCAGCAGCTTGTGGGGGTCTGGCACAGATACGCAGTATTTT
. | TRBJ1-1 | . | TRBV7-2 | CASSRNPGSEAFF | TGTGCCAGCAGCCGGAATCCGGGGTCAGAAGCTTTCTTT
. | TRBJ2-7 | few | TRBV7-6 | CASSRVWIWGQYF | TGTGCCAGCAGCCGGGTGTGGATCTGGGGGCAGTACTTC
. | TRBJ2-5 | . | TRBV6-4 | CASSDDQHNEQYF | TGTGCCAGCAGTGACGACCAGCACAATGAGCAGTACTTC
. | TRBJ1-1 | few | TRBV5-1 | CASSHALGDNTEAFF | TGCGCCAGCAGTCATGCCCTGGGGGATAACACTGAAGCTTTCTTT
. | TRBJ2-7 | . | TRBV7-9 | CSSMSGNDCEQYF | TGTTCCAGCATGTCTGGGAACGACTGCGAGCAGTACTTC
. | TRBJ2-7 | . | TRBV7-6 | CASSMLVNEQYF | TGTGCCAGCAGCATGTTAGTCAATGAGCAGTACTTC
. | TRBJ2-7 | many | TRBV30 | CAWSQHPYEQYF | TGTGCCTGGAGTCAACACCCTTACGAGCAGTACTTC
TRBD2 | TRBJ2-1 | few | TRBV11-2 | CASSLDVPAGGPNEQFF | TGTGCCAGCAGCTTAGACGTTCCAGCGGGGGGGCCCAATGAGCAGTTCTTC
TRBD2 | TRBJ2-5 | few | TRBV7-2 | CASSLASGTSGGALQKTQYF | TGTGCCAGCAGCTTAGCGTCTGGGACTAGCGGGGGGGCCTTGCAAAAGACCCAGTACTTC
TRBD2 | TRBJ2-7 | few | TRBV5-1 | CASSQRSTSSGGTLGSQYF | TGCGCCAGCAGCCAAAGGTCCACCTCTAGCGGGGGGACCTTGGGTTCCCAGTACTTC
. | TRBJ1-2 | few | TRBV5-1 | CASSQQENYGYTF | TGCGCCAGCAGTCAACAGGAGAACTATGGCTACACCTTC
. | TRBJ1-1 | . | TRBV29-1 | CCYRQKPYEAFF | TGCTGCTACAGACAGAAACCATATGAAGCTTTCTTT
. | TRBJ2-1 | . | TRBV4-2 | CASSQDLGITIYNEQFF | TGTGCCAGCAGCCAAGATCTAGGGATCACCATTTACAATGAGCAGTTCTTC
. | TRBJ1-3 | . | TRBV5-1 | CASSLYGGSSGNTIYF | TGCGCCAGCAGCTTGTACGGCGGGAGCTCTGGAAACACCATATATTTT
TRBD2 | TRBJ2-5 | few | TRBV7-8 | CASSLSGSRALYKTQYF | TGTGCCAGCAGCCTAAGCGGGAGCAGGGCTTTGTATAAGACCCAGTACTTC
TRBD1 | TRBJ2-3 | many | TRBV5-1 | CASSTGGRTDTQYF | TGCGCCAGCAGCACAGGGGGGCGCACAGATACGCAGTATTTT